A selection of T cell receptor beta chains follows, all from one sample in a study of control samples from healthy donors and cancer patients. Only in-frame clones appear in the TCRdb table, and some are missing; sequencing was by immunoSEQ multiplex PCR. Of about 77,000 clones listed, 80% to 95% were seen once; the top ten hold 4.5% to 7.5%. Sequenced material: blood. These receptors originate from a woman aged 55-69 years in good health. Both conserved end residues are part of each CDR3.

TRBJ1-4 TRBV25-1 14 CASRRTEANEKLFF
TRBJ2-4 TRBV5-6 15 CASSLGAVAKNIQYF
TRBJ2-1 TRBV11-3 15 CASSLGGVSYNEQFF
TRBJ2-7 TRBV4-1 14 CASSQGEGPYEQYF
TRBJ1-5 TRBV6-6 14 CASSLSGGGQPQHF
TRBJ2-1 TRBV5-1 14 CASSLVDTYNEQFF
TRBJ2-3 TRBV5-4 15 CASSLVGFRTDTQYF
TRBJ2-7 TRBV3-1/TRBV3-2 13 CASSQGGVYEQYF
TRBJ1-2 TRBV19 14 CASSIDRGNYGYTF
TRBJ2-3 TRBV7-9 16 CASSQRPAGGTDTQYF
TRBJ1-3 TRBV6-4 16 CASSDWTEATGNTIYF
TRBJ2-1 TRBV5-4 12 CASSFGPNEQFF
TRBJ1-2 TRBV28 13 CASSSRQGYGYTF
TRBJ2-7 TRBV12-3/TRBV12-4 13 CASTPRGTYEQYF
TRBJ1-2 TRBV28 14 CASRPGQGHYGYTF
TRBJ2-1 TRBV5-1 13 CASSYRTSNEQFF